The entry below gives a single T cell receptor beta chain sequence along with its context. Across about 22 US areas, participants ranged in age from roughly 18 to 95 years. The record originates from a study of blood T cell repertoires in COVID-19. For the study at large: Researchers got acute and convalescent COVID-19 samples from the United States, Italy and Spain.

The CDR3 sequence is 16 residues long. Germline V gene sequence: CDR1 SQVTM, CDR2 ANQGSEA. Trimming took 4 bases from V and 5 from J, leaving 23 bases between them. Here immunoSEQ multiplex PCR was the method, and the copy in TCRdb shows in-frame clones only, minus some. This table holds 250,000 to 300,000 clones, about nine tenths found once. This chain links TRBV29-1 with TRBJ2-5; a weak D match, TRBD2 (7 bases). Specimen: PBMCs or T cells enriched from blood (not recorded which). This sequence originates from a woman in her forties with acute COVID-19. CDR3 loop: CSVGGGGETSTETQYF. DNA of the CDR3: TGCAGCGTTGGAGGCGGGGGCGAGACTAGTACGGAGACCCAGTACTTC. The full variable domain, its missing parts supplied by reference TRBV29-1 and TRBJ2-5, is SAVISQKPSRDICQRGTSLTIQCQVDSQVTMMFWYRQQPGQSLTLIATANQGSEATYESGFVIDKFPISRPNLTFSTLTVSNMSPEDSSIYLCSVGGGGETSTETQYFGPGTRLLVL.